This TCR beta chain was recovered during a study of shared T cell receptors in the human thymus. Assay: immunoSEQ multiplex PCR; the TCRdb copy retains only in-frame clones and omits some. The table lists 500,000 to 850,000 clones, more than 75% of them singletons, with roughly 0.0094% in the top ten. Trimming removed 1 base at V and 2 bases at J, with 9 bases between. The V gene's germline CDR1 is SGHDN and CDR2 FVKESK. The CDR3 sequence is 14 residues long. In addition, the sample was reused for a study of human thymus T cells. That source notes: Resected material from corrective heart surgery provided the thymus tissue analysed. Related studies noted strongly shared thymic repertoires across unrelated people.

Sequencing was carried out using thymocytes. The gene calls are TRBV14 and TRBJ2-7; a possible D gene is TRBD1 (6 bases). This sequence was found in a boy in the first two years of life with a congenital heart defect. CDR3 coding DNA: TGTGCCAGCAGCCAAGGACAGGCACCCTACGAGCAGTACTTC. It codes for CASSQGQAPYEQYF.